Frequency places the clone carrying this T cell receptor (beta chain) as medium-sized. The source of the sample is a study of T cell clusters in autoimmune cytopenias. Germline CDR1 reads SQVTM; CDR2 reads ANQGSEA. The CDR3 has 12 amino acids. One tube held mixed TRB-A and TRB-B primer pools for touch-down PCR. After re-calling the multiplex PCR reads, TCRdb lists one entry per CDR3 protein, DNA absent. This listing includes several thousand distinct CDR3 sequences. About 39,000 genome equivalents of blood DNA were amplified for TRB. The source of this sequence is a human donor with an autoimmune cytopenia or autoimmune hepatitis (not recorded which). The sample consisted of peripheral blood. The genes are TRBV29-1 and TRBJ1-1; TCRdb calls TRBD1, which cannot be checked without DNA. CDR3 amino acids: CSVYRGGNEAFF. Using reference TRBV29-1 and TRBJ1-1 for the parts outside the CDR3, the full variable domain is SAVISQKPSRDICQRGTSLTIQCQVDSQVTMMFWYRQQPGQSLTLIATANQGSEATYESGFVIDKFPISRPNLTFSTLTVSNMSPEDSSIYLCSVYRGGNEAFFGQGTRLTVV.